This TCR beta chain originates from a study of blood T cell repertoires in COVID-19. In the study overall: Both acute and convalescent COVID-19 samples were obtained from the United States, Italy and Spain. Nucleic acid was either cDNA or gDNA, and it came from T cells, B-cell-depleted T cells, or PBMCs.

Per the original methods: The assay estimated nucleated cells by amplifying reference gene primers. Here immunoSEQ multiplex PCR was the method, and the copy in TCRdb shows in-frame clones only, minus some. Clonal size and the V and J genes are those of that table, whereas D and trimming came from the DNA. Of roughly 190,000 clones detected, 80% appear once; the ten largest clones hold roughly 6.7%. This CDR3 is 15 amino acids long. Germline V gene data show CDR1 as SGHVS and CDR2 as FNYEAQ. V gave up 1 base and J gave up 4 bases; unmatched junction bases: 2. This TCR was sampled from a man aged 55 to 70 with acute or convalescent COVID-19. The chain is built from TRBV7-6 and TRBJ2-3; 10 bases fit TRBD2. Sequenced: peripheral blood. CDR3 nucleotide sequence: TGTGCCAGCAGCTTAGGGCTAGCGGGAGCAGATACGCAGTATTTT. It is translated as CASSLGLAGADTQYF.